Listed below are T cell receptor beta chains from one sample, sequenced in a study of blood T cells in healthy people across ages. MiXCR, applied by TCRdb to the 5' RACE reads, yields one record per CDR3 protein. Seen here are 1.4 million or so distinct CDR3 sequences, 35% to 45% observed once, and the top ten hold about 4.1%. The sample taken for sequencing was blood. These receptors all stem from a woman aged 18-29 years in good health. The CDR3 runs from the conserved cysteine through the conserved F or W.

TRBV7-8 CASSLDTGEQPQHF
TRBV14 CASSHFRTVLNTEAFF
TRBV20-1 CSAIPWGKPGSYNSPLHF
TRBV20-1 CSAINNEQFF
TRBV10-3 CAISTKGANYGYTF
TRBV6-2/TRBV6-3 CATHFRRMNTEAFF
TRBV7-8 CASSSFPPRTYEQYF
TRBV20-1 CSAISGHQETQYF
TRBV20-1 CSAKGTGNQPQHF
TRBV7-2 CASSLRGGGQGDTQYF
TRBV24-1 CATSPGQVGNEQFF
TRBV28 CASSLPLNIQYF
TRBV30 CALGERARTQYF
TRBV20-1 CSASVGPNEKLFF
TRBV12-3/TRBV12-4 CASSSFGQGLVFETQYF
TRBV19 CASSIVNRGYNEQFF
TRBV6-5 CASRSTSYNEQFF
TRBV6-1 CASSYAWGGLFF
TRBV16 CASSQSLARVEKLFF
TRBV12-3/TRBV12-4 CASSPAGTGGEKLFF
TRBV11-2 CASSLDGGWRYTF
TRBV11-2 CASSPAAGVEKLFF
TRBV5-1 CASSRAGTGTYQETQYF
TRBV9 CASSVTASSYEQYF
TRBV7-6 CASSLVPRGRSDTQYF
TRBV5-1 CACSWIGGGPSYNEQFF
TRBV20-1 CSARDVSGKLYTQYF
TRBV10-3 CAISRDPKGEKLFF
TRBV7-2 CASSLGPGLAVDTQYF
TRBV27 CASRFPVTPGQGGYTF
TRBV18 CASSPPSSGIEQYF
TRBV9 CASSVVSHDNEQYF
TRBV7-9 CASSLRAGNWDGYTF
TRBV27 CASSSGDSPNYGYTF
TRBV12-3/TRBV12-4 CASSGRETNTEAFF
TRBV7-3 CASSMGDNYNEQFF
TRBV27 CASSLGAGEGEQFF
TRBV5-5 CASSTGQVNEKLFF
TRBV4-1 CAGSGTQISTDTQYF
TRBV12-3/TRBV12-4 CASSTRTRYFQFF
TRBV7-8 CASSLAPGSSGNTIYF
TRBV20-1 CSAPRTDTQYF
TRBV20-1 CSARGREKGSNQPQHF
TRBV12-3/TRBV12-4 CASSFSRLLGNTIYF
TRBV20-1 CSGERDEKLFF
TRBV9 CASSVLPEGTEAFF
TRBV29-1 CSVETGKANTEAFF
TRBV6-1 CAIIFQGSETQYF
TRBV29-1 CSVVAYSTDTQYF
TRBV12-3/TRBV12-4 CATNPLPGTNSPLHF
TRBV29-1 CSVPVSYNEQFF